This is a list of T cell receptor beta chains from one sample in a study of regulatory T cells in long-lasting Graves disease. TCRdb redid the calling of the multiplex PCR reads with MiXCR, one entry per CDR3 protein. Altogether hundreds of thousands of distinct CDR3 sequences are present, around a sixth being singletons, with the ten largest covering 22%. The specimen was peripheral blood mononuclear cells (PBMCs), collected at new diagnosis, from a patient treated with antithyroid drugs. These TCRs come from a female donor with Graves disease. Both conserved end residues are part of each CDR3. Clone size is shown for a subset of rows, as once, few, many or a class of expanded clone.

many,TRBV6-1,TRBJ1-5,CASSHGGVGQPQHF
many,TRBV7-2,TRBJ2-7,CASSLVNRYEQYF
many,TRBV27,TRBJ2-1,CASSEGGTYNEQFF
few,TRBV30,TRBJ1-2,CAWRYHNYGYTF
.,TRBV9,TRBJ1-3,CASSARYTERTRSSGNTIYF
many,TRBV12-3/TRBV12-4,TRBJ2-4,CASRAPGGIQYF
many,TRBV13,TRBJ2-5,CASSWTSGRGTQYF
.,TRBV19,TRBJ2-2,CASSMGVNTGELFF
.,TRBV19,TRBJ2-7,CASSISGGVGEQYF
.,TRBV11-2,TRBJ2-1,CASSQPAAGVHEQFF
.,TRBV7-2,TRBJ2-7,CASSIRIGGRSYEQYF
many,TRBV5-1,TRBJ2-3,CASSSGQGVRDTQYF
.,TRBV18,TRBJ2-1,CASSLPGPNNEQFF
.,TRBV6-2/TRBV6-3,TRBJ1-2,CASSYRGTTNYGYTF
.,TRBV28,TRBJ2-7,CASCGLAGGYEQYF
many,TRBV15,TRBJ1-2,CATSLPRDRGYGYTF
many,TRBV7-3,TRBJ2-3,CASSPGRGGTDTQYF
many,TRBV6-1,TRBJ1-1,CATVDRSRYTEAFF
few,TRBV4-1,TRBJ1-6,CASSQARTQKSSYNSPLHF
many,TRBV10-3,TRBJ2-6,CAISEGTGANVLTF
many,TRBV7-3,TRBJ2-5,CASSSQGDQYF
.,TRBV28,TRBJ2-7,CASRRDTLYEQYF
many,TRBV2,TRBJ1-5,CASSEALGGFNQPQHF
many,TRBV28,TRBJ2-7,CASSDFGGEQYF
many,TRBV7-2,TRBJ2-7,CASRHRDSSSYEQYF
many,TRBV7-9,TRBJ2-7,CASSLATGSEILREQYF
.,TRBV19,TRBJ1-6,CASSSYQGYTTASPLHF
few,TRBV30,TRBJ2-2,CAWGGNEIGELFF
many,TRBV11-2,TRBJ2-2,CASSLSGLKTGELFF
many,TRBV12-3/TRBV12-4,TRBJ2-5,CASSLVNSGAETQYF
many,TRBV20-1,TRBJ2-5,CSARKAGLQETQYF
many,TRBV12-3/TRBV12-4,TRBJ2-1,CASNPGGGNEQFF
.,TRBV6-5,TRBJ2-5,CASSYSQDSPQQTQYF
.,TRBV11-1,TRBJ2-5,CASSSQRQGTSGMTQYF
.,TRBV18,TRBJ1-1,CASSPPSVSRETEAFF
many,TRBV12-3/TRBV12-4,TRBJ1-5,CASSLVGGVNQPQHF
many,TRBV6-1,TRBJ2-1,CASRPRGGTGGSYNEQFF
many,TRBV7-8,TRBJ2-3,CASSLNDLGVSTDTQYF
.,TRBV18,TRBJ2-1,CASSPLGSSYNEQFF
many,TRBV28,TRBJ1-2,CASSLGTGNLYGYTF
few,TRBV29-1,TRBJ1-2,CSVDQGAEYGYTF
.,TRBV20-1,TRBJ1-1,CSAKRQGEAFF
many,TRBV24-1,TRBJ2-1,CATSDWRQGSYNEQFF
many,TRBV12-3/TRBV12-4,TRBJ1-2,CASSPRTGLYGYTF
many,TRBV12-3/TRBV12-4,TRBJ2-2,CASTSSPGEMNTGELFF
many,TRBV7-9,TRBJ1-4,CASSARQGANEKLFF
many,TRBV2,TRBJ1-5,CASSRDTGNQPQHF
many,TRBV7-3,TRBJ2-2,CASSLTTGQWTGELFF